Presented here are 5 T cell receptor beta chains from one specimen sequenced in a study of T cell changes during pregnancy in multiple sclerosis. Assay used: immunoSEQ multiplex PCR; TCRdb lists only in-frame clones, some missing. This table holds around 62,000 clones, roughly 88% found once. Sample: peripheral blood, taken in the second trimester of pregnancy. The source of these receptors is a female donor in good health, enrolled as a control in a pregnancy study.

This chain connects TRBV7-3 to TRBJ1-1; D perhaps matches TRBD1 (6 bases). Deletions cut 5 bases from V and 1 base from J, with 14 bases between. This CDR3 region has 15 residues. Germline assignment: CDR1 SGHTA and CDR2 FQGTGA. The DNA for the CDR3 is TGTGCCAGCAGCCAAGAGGGACACTGGAACACTGAAGCTTTCTTT. It translates to CASSQEGHWNTEAFF.

Here the CDR3 reads CASSGGVGGTSTDTQYF. The CDR3 nucleotides are TGTGCCAGCAGCGGGGGGGTTGGCGGAACCAGCACAGATACGCAGTATTTT. The chain carries TRBV9 and TRBJ2-3, with D possibly TRBD2 on 6 matching bases. This CDR3 comprises 17 residues. Germline CDR1 and CDR2: SGDLS and YYNGEE. V dropped 3 bases and J dropped 0 bases, with 17 bases sitting between them.

This clone was seen only once. CDR3 sequence (DNA): TGTGCCAGCAGCTCTAGCTACGAGCAGTACTTC. Residues: CASSSSYEQYF. The chain carries TRBV11-2 and TRBJ2-7; D gene ambiguous. This CDR3 is built from 11 residues. Trimming took 4 bases from V and 3 from J, leaving 4 bases between them. Germline V CDR1 and CDR2: SGHAT, FQNNGV.

The gene calls are TRBV18 and TRBJ2-7, with D perhaps TRBD1 (5 bases). V was trimmed by 5 bases and J by 3 bases, leaving 11 bases between them. Germline-derived CDR1 and CDR2 are KGHSH and LQKENI. This CDR3 contains 13 residues. The DNA of the CDR3 is TGTGCCAGCTCAAAGGCGACAGACTACGAGCAGTACTTC. Translated: CASSKATDYEQYF.

The genes are TRBV10-2 and TRBJ2-7; D is perhaps TRBD2 (5 bases). The V gene lost 3 bases and the J gene lost 2 bases, with 11 bases spanning the gap. CDR3 length equals 14 residues. CDR1 WSHSY and CDR2 SAAADI come from the germline V gene. CDR3 protein: CASSELVRPYEQYF. CDR3 bases: TGCGCCAGCAGTGAACTAGTCCGTCCCTACGAGCAGTACTTC.